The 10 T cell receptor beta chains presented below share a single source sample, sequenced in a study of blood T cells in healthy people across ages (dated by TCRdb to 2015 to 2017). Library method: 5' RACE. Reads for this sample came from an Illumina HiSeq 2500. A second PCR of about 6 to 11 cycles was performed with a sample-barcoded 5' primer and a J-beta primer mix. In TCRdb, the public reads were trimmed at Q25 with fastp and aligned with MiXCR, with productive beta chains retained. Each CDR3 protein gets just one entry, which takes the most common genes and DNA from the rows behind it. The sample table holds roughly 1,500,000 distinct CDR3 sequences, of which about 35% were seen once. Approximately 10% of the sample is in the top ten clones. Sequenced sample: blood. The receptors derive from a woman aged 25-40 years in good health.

This chain's CDR3 is CASSYGVFNEQFF. CDR3 coding DNA: TGTGCCAGCAGTTACGGGGTGTTCAATGAGCAGTTCTTC. V usage is TRBV6-6 and J usage is TRBJ2-1; D unresolved. Trimming left V 2 bases short and J 6 bases short, with 8 bases between. In germline, CDR1 is MNHNY, CDR2 SVGAGI (reference sequence). CDR3 length: 13 amino acids.

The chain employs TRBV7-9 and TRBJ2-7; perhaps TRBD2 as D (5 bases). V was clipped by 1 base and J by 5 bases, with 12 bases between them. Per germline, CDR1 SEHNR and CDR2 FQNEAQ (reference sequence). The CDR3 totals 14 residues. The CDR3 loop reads CASSLGGSRHEQYF. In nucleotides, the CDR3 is TGTGCCAGCAGCTTAGGAGGGAGTCGCCACGAGCAGTACTTC.

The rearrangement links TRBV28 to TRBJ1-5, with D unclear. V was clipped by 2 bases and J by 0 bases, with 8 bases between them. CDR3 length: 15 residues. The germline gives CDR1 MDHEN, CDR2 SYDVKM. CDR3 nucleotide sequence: TGTGCCAGCAGTTTAGCAGACACTAGCAATCAGCCCCAGCATTTT. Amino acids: CASSLADTSNQPQHF.

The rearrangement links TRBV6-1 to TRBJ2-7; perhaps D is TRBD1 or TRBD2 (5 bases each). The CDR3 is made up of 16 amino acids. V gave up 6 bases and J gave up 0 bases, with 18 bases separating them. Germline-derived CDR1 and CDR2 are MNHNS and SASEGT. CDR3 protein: CASRPGRGQSSYEQYF. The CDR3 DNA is TGTGCCAGCAGGCCCGGACGGGGCCAGAGCTCCTACGAGCAGTACTTC.

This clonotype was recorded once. CDR3 in DNA: TGCGCCAGCAGCCAAGATTCCTGGACAAGGAAAGAAAAACTGTTTTTT. Amino acid sequence: CASSQDSWTRKEKLFF. This chain connects TRBV4-1 to TRBJ1-4; D is perhaps TRBD1 (5 bases). Trimming cost V 0 bases and J 8 bases, with 16 bases left between them. The length of the CDR3 is 16 residues. Per the germline V gene, CDR1 is MGHRA and CDR2 is YSYEKL.

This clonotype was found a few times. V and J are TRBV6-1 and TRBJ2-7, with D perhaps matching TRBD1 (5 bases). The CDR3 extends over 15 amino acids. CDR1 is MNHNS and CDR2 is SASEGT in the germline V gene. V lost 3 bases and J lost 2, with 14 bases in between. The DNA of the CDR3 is TGTGCCAGCAGTGACGAGGTAGCAGGGCCCTACGAGCAGTACTTC. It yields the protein CASSDEVAGPYEQYF.

CDR3 bases: TGTGCCAGCAGCATAACAATGACAGCAACTAATGAAAAACTGTTTTTT. Its protein is CASSITMTATNEKLFF. The gene calls are TRBV7-9 and TRBJ1-4, with D possibly TRBD1 on 5 matching bases. The CDR3 has 16 residues. Germline V gene data show CDR1 as SEHNR and CDR2 as FQNEAQ (reference sequence). V was trimmed by 5 bases and J by 0 bases, leaving 13 bases between them. The whole variable domain, filled in from reference TRBV7-9 and TRBJ1-4, reads DTGVSQNPRHKITKRGQNVTFRCDPISEHNRLYWYRQTLGQGPEFLTYFQNEAQLEKSRLLSDRFSAERPKGSFSTLEIQRTEQGDSAMYLCASSITMTATNEKLFFGSGTQLSVL.

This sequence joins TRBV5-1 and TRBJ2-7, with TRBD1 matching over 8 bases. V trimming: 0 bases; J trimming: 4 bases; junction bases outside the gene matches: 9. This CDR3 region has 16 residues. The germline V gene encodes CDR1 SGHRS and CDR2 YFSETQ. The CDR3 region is CASSLDRTGSYYEQYF. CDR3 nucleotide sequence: TGCGCCAGCAGCTTGGACCGGACAGGGAGCTATTACGAGCAGTACTTC.

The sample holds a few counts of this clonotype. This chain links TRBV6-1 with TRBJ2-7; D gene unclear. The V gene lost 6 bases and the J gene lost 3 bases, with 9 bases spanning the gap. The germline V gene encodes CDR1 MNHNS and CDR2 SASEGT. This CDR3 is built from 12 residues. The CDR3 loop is CASRFQFYEQYF. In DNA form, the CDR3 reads TGTGCCAGCAGATTTCAGTTCTACGAGCAGTACTTC.

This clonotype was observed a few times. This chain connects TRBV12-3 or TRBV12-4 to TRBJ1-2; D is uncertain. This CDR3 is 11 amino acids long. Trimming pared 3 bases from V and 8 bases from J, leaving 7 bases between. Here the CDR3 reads CASSFARGYTF. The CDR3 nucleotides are TGTGCCAGCAGTTTTGCGAGGGGCTACACCTTC.